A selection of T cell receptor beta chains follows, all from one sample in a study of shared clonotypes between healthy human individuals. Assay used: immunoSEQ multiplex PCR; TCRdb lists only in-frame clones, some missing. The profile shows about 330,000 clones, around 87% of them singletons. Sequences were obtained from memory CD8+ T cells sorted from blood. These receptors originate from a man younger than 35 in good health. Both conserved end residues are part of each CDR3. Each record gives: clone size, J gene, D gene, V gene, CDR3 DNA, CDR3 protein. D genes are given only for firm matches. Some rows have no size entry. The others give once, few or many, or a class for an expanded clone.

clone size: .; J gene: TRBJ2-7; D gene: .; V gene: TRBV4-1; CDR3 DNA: TGCGCCAGCAGCCAAGATGTTTTAGTGTGGCGGGAAGCCTACGAGCAGTACTTC; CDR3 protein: CASSQDVLVWREAYEQYF
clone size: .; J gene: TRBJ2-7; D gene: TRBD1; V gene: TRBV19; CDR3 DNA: TGTGCCAGTTCGGGACAGTCCTACGAGCAGTACTTC; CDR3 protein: CASSGQSYEQYF
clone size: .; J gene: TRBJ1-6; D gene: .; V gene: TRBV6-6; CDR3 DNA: TGTGCCAGCAGTTTAAGGAGCTCCTATAATTCACCCCTCCACTTT; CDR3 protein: CASSLRSSYNSPLHF
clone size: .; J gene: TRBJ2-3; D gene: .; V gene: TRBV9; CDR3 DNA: TGTGCCAGCAGCGCGCAACAGGGAATACTTAGCACAGATACGCAGTATTTT; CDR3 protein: CASSAQQGILSTDTQYF
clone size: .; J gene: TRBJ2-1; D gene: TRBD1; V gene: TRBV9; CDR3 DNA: TGTGCCAGCAGCGTAGGGACAGGGGGCGCCGAGCAGTTCTTC; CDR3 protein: CASSVGTGGAEQFF
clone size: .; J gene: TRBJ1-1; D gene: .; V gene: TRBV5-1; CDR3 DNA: TGCGCCAGCAGCTTGGACACAGGGACTGAAGCTTTCTTT; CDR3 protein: CASSLDTGTEAFF
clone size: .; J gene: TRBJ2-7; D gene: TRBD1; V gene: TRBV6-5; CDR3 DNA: TGTGCCAGCAGTTACGGCACTCAGGGGGCCTACGAGCAGTACTTC; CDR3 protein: CASSYGTQGAYEQYF
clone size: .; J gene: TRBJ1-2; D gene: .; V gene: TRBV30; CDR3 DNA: TGTGCCTGGAGGGGGGTTGAACAGGGTAACTATGGCTACACCTTC; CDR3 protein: CAWRGVEQGNYGYTF
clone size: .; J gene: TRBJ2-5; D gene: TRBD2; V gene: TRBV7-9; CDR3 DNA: TGTGCCAGCAGCCCATTAGCGGGAGTGATCCAAGAGAACCAGTACTTC; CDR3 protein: CASSPLAGVIQENQYF
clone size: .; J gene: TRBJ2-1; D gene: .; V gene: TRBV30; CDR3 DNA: TGTGCCTGGAGTTTTTTGGGCAATGAGCAGTTCTTC; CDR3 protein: CAWSFLGNEQFF
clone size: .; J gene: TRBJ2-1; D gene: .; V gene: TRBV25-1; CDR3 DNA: TGTGCCAGCATGAGCGGTGAGCAGTTCTTC; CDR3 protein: CASMSGEQFF
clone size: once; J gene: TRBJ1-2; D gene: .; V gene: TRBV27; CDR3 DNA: TGTGCCAGCAGTCCGGATAGCGCTAACTATGGCTACACCTTC; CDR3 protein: CASSPDSANYGYTF
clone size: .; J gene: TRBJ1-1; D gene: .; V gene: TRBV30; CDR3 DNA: TGTGCCTGGAGGTGGGGGTCGGGCACTGAAGCTTTCTTT; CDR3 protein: CAWRWGSGTEAFF
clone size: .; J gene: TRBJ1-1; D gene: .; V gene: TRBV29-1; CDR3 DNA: TGCAGCGTTGAACAACTCGGGAAACTGGGGACTGAAGCTTTCTTT; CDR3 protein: CSVEQLGKLGTEAFF
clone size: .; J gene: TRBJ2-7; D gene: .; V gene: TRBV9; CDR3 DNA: TGTGCCAGCAGCGTAGTGGGGGAAGCCTACGAGCAGTACTTC; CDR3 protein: CASSVVGEAYEQYF
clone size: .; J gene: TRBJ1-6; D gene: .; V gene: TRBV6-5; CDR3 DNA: TGTGCCAGCAGTACCCTAAATAATTCACCCCTCCACTTT; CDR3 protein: CASSTLNNSPLHF
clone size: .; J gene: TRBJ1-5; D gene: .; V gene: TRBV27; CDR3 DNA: TGTGCCAGCAAGCCCCAGGCCAGCAATCAGCCCCAGCATTTT; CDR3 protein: CASKPQASNQPQHF
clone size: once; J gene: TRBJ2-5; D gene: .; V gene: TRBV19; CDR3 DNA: TGTGCCAGTAACCTTTGGGGGACCGGGTCCCAAGAGACCCAGTACTTC; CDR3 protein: CASNLWGTGSQETQYF
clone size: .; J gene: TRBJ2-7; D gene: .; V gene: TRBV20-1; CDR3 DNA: TGCAGTGCTAGAGAGGTTTCCGAGCAGTACTTC; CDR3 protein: CSAREVSEQYF
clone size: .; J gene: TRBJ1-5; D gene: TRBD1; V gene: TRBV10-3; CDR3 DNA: TGTGCCATCAGTAAGGGCGGGACAGGGAATCAGCCCCAGCATTTT; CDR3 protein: CAISKGGTGNQPQHF
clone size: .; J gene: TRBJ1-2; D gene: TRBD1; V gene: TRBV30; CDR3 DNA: TGTGCCTGGAGTCTAACCGGGACAGGGGGCGGTGGCTACACCTTC; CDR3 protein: CAWSLTGTGGGGYTF
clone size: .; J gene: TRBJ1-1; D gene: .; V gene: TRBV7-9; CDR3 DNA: TGTGCCAGCAGCTTCATACCAGGGTCAGGGAACACTGAAGCTTTCTTT; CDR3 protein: CASSFIPGSGNTEAFF
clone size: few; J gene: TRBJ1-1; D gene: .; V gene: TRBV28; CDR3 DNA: TGTGCCAGCACCGAATCTCCAGGGGCGTGGGACACTGAAGCTTTCTTT; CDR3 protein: CASTESPGAWDTEAFF
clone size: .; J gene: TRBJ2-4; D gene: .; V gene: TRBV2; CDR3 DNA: TGTGCCAGCAGTGAGTTCGGCCTGGGGGAAAACATTCAGTACTTC; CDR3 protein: CASSEFGLGENIQYF
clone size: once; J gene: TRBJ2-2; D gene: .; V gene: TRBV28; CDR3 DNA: TGTGCCAGCACGGGGGTTAGCGGGGAGCTGTTTTTT; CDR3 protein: CASTGVSGELFF
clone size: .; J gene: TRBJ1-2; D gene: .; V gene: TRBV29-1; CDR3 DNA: TGCAGCGTTTTAGGGGGGAGGGGAATGAACAGGGAACCCCATGGCTACACCTTC; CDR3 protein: CSVLGGRGMNREPHGYTF
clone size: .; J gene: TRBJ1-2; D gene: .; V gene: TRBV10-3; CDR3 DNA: TGTGCCATCAGTGACTCTTGGCTAGGGGAAGGGAGCTATGGCTACACCTTC; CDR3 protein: CAISDSWLGEGSYGYTF